A single T cell receptor beta chain is shown here with its context. This clone was counted between two and nine times. Its target antigen remains unknown. Per-base quality was not reported, and no clone a single base away is much larger than it. This record belongs to a study of beta chain features in type 1 diabetes (dated by TCRdb to 2016 to 2019). For the study in its entirety: Patients and healthy donors did not differ in mean age, gender distribution, total cell number or subset yield. Across all samples, about 110 million sorted cells were examined, and cell number per subset correlated strongly with RNA yield. The study compared TCRB repertoires of sorted circulating CD4+ T cell subsets between recently diagnosed type 1 diabetes patients and matched healthy donors. Regulatory and stem cell-like memory subsets were obtained from only 8 patients and about 8 healthy donors, while naive and central memory subsets were obtained from all 30 or so donors.

CDR1 and CDR2, looked up from the germline V gene (reference sequence), are LNHDA and SQIVND. From cysteine to phenylalanine, the CDR3 is 12 amino acids long. Left in the record is the CDR3 DNA by itself, 36 bases read in frame from the first base. V is reduced by 6 bases and J by 7 bases, leaving a spacing of 12 bases between them. Summary of the overall study and its limitations: Because the HLA sub-analyses included only small numbers of individuals, any influence of HLA type on TCRB rearrangement was left unresolved. Shorter templates might have been favored by PCR, but patient and control samples were amplified and corrected together, so both groups would have been affected equally by any skew. At VDJ recombination sites, patients with type 1 diabetes made fewer insertions and deleted more nucleotides, a pattern implying thymic rearrangement abnormalities. Because cDNA rather than genomic DNA was sequenced, highly expressing activated cells could have been over-represented, although no difference in activation and CD3 levels was found between groups. The naive, central memory and regulatory TCRB repertoires appeared to resemble one another more closely among patients than among healthy donors. Type 1 diabetes patients showed a moderate but significant shortening of TCRB CDR3 length in all four CD4+ subsets.

Each donor gave one peripheral blood draw, approximately 110 mL on average, collected into heparinised tubes. Using a panel that included CD45RO, CCR7, CD25, CD127, CD95 and CD27, naive, central memory, regulatory and stem cell-like memory CD4+ T cells were sorted on a BD FACSAria II. Purity was above 98% for every sorted population. Right away, PBMCs were isolated by Lymphoprep density gradient centrifugation and were stained directly, with no culture step. Samples were stained and sorted in pairs, with one healthy donor and one patient per experiment, so that batch effects were minimized. The High Capacity cDNA Reverse Transcription Kit was used to reverse transcribe all of the isolated RNA, meaning that expressed TCRB transcripts were what got sequenced. Deep immunoSEQ sequencing was applied to naive, central memory and regulatory T cell samples, giving an average of roughly 3.5 million total reads per sample. Sorted cells were lysed in RLT buffer and RNA was extracted with DNase-treated RNeasy Micro or Mini kits, depending on cell number. To prevent cross-contamination, each cell subset was processed individually, whereas patient and healthy donor samples were processed jointly. TCRB sequences were amplified from cDNA with the immunoSEQ multiplex PCR, producing 87-bp fragments spanning the CDR3 region. The amplicons were sequenced using the Illumina HiSeq platform. The study's own analysis went as follows. Synthetic template baselines were used to correct PCR bias computationally, reads within Hamming distance 2 were collapsed, and singletons that could not be merged were discarded. Reads were aligned against IMGT so that V, D and J genes, CDR3 length and insertions or deletions at six rearrangement sites could be assigned. Clonotype counts were normalized to sorted cell number within each subset before computing true diversity and Gini coefficients with the tcR R package. Repertoire sharing was quantified using the overlap coefficient calculated on TCRB nucleotide sequences. As a proxy for the pre-selection repertoire, out-of-frame TCRB sequences from naive cells were analyzed. The table comes from immuneACCESS by way of TCRdb, which keeps in-frame sequences with V and J called. Part of the clones is missing from these tables; in studies checked, under half for an unresolved V gene and the rest for unknown reasons. Clonal size and the V and J genes are those of that table, whereas D and trimming came from the DNA. Counted in this sample were 140,000 to 150,000 clones; around 9.3% of them appeared once. Around 1.2% of the sample goes to the ten largest clones.

In this chain, TRBV19 is recombined with TRBJ1-2; the D gene cannot be named for sure. Sequenced sample: naive CD4+ T cells from blood. The sample's cell subset or site label, in plain terms: true naive CD4+ T cells. The TCR originated in a young man in good health. The DNA sequence reads TGTGCCAGTAGCCCGGCAGGAACTGGCTACACCTTC. The encoded protein is CASSPAGTGYTF.